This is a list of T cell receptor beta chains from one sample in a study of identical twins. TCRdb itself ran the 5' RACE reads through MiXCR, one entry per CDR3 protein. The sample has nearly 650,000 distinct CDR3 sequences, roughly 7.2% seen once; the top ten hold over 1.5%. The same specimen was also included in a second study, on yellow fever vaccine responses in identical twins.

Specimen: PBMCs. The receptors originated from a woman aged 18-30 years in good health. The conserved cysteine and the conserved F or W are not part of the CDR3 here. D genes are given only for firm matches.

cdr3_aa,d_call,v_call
ASSFSPRGPYGYT,-,TRBV6-5
SALAGGGSGANVLT,TRBD1,TRBV20-1
ASTPGLSAYEQY,-,TRBV12-3/TRBV12-4
ASSLRPGPLYGYT,-,TRBV12-3/TRBV12-4
ASSSPGTGYQPQH,TRBD1,TRBV7-8
ATSDPMTGRAF,TRBD1,TRBV24-1
ASSLRMEKNTEAF,-,TRBV11-2
ASSPTSGGFWVGELF,TRBD2,TRBV6-1
ASSDAGDNEQF,-,TRBV10-2
ASSRLAGGPREF,TRBD2,TRBV27
ASSPPGVPGTGELF,-,TRBV7-2
ASSESGAGTWEQF,TRBD2,TRBV10-2
ASSMVYTEAF,-,TRBV19
ASSQDGTDYGYT,-,TRBV4-1
ASSHRLAGRDEQF,TRBD2,TRBV7-9
SARETSGKYYEQY,TRBD2,TRBV20-1
ASSLPGLAREEQY,TRBD2,TRBV7-9
ASSFQRGVQETQY,TRBD2,TRBV7-9
ASSFRPSGARETQY,TRBD2,TRBV28
ARQQGGYEQY,-,TRBV5-1
ATSLGNEQF,-,TRBV24-1
ASSNGQGGSKNIQY,TRBD1,TRBV5-1
SARDPRRGYDQPQH,-,TRBV20-1
SVDNRLAGGSELDTQY,TRBD2,TRBV29-1
ASSQQTGKLF,-,TRBV3-1
ASSQDFGSDYGYT,-,TRBV4-1
ASSLVSRGLDEQY,TRBD1,TRBV27
QSGSSYNEQF,-,TRBV29-1
ASSLDGTSGEQF,TRBD2,TRBV11-2
ASFTRAGVTYEQY,TRBD2,TRBV27
AISLSSGVQGSYEQY,-,TRBV10-3
ASRKTGNQPQH,-,TRBV12-3/TRBV12-4
ASSYASGGSGELF,TRBD2,TRBV6-5
ASSLKNRVDGYT,-,TRBV12-3/TRBV12-4
ASMGTRSNEQF,TRBD2,TRBV2
ASSLPGPNQPQH,-,TRBV7-9
ASSLEVGREQY,TRBD2,TRBV11-2
ASNSQAYNEQF,-,TRBV6-2/TRBV6-3
ASILRQTVTDTQY,-,TRBV7-3
SASPTSGSVPDTQY,TRBD2,TRBV20-1
ASRPSDIFYGYT,-,TRBV5-1
ASSTPSGWDGGETQY,-,TRBV6-1
ASSLWTGISYEQY,TRBD1,TRBV7-9
SAREGIEAGVNYNEQF,TRBD2,TRBV20-1
ASRPSRDSGNEQF,TRBD1,TRBV6-1
ASSWTGEKLF,TRBD1,TRBV12-3/TRBV12-4
ASKLLQNTGELF,-,TRBV5-1
ATSDGERETSEQY,TRBD2,TRBV24-1
ASSGQGGYTEAF,TRBD1,TRBV6-1
ASSYGGGNQPQH,-,TRBV12-3/TRBV12-4
ASSLLSGVYNEQF,TRBD2,TRBV5-1
ASGSQPTEAF,-,TRBV5-1
ASSSRVNHEAF,-,TRBV5-1
ASSYGGLGYNEQF,-,TRBV6-5